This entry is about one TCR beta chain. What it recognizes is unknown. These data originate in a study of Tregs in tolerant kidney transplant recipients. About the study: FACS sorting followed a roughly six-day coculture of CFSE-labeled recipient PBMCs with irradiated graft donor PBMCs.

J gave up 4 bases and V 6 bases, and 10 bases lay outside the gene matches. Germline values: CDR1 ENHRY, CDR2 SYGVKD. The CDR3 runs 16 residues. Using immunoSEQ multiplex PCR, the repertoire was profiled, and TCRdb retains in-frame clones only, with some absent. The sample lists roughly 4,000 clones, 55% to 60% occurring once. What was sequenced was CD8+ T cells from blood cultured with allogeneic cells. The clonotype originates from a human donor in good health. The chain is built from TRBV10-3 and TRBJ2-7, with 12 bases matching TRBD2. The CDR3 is CAISHGLAGQGYEQYF. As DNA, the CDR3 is TGTGCCATCAGCCACGGACTAGCGGGGCAAGGGTACGAGCAGTACTTC.